The clone carrying this TCR beta chain showed up many times. Its antigen is still unknown. The data derive from a study of T cells in Graves' hyperthyroidism and ophthalmopathy. Findings of the study overall: Blood also contained most expanded thyroid clonotypes above 0.001.

CDR1 MNHNS and CDR2 SASEGT come from the germline V gene. The CDR3 is 16 amino acids. The J segment lost 4 bases and the V segment lost 3 bases, leaving 9 bases of the junction unmatched. Amplified regions were TCR beta CDR3 sequences from RNA transcripts. HTBI primers drove first-round RT-PCR of the TCR CDR3. From the multiplex PCR reads, TCRdb called clonotypes with MiXCR, one entry per CDR3 protein. The sample lists approximately 380,000 distinct CDR3 sequences; around 20% were seen once. The chain couples TRBV6-1 to TRBJ2-1; 7 bases agree with TRBD1. This clonotype was sampled from a man between 18 and 29 years old with Graves' ophthalmopathy. The material sequenced was blood. Here the CDR3 reads CASSEVWDSRYNEQFF. The CDR3, as DNA: TGTGCCAGCAGTGAGGTCTGGGACAGCAGATACAATGAGCAGTTCTTC.